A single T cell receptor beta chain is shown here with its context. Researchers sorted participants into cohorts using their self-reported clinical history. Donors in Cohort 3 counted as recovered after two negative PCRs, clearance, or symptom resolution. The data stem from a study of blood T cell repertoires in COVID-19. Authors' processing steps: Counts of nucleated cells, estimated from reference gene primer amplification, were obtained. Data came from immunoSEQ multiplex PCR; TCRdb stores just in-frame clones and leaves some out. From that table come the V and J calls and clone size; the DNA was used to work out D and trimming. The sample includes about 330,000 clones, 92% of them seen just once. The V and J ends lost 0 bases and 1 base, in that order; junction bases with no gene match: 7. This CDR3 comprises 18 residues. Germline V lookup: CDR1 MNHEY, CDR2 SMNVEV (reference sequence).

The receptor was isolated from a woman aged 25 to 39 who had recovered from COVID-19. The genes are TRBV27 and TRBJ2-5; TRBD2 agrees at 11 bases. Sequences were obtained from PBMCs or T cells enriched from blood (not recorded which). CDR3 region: CASSLSSRLAGIQETQYF. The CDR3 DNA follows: TGTGCCAGCAGTTTATCATCGCGACTAGCGGGAATCCAAGAGACCCAGTACTTC.